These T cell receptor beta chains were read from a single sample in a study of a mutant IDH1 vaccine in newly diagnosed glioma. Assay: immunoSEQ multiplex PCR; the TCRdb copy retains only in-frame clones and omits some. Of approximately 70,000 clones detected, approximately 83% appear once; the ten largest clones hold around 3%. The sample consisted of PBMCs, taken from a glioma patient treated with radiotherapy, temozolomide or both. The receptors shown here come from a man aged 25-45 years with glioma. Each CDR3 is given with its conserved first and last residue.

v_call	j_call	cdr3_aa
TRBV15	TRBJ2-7	CATSRDLYRGGQYF
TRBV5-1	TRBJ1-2	CASSYNRQGEDGYTF
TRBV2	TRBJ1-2	CASSEEAAAYYGYTF
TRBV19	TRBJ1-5	CASTMVGQGNQPQHF
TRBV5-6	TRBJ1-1	CASSLFQGNTEAFF
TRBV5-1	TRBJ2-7	CASSLARKSYEQYF
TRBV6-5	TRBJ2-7	CASSHGTGSYEQYF
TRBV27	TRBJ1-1	CASSHGQLNTEAFF
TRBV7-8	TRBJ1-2	CASSSRGVDGYTF
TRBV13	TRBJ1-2	CASSYGRENYGYTF
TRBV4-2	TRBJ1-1	CASSQDDGAEAFF